These 9 T cell receptor beta chains originate from one sample sequenced in a study of spatial heterogeneity in lung cancer. The time point is: sample taken at primary tumor resection. Unsorted samples of tumor, nontumor lung or frozen PBMC had their whole RNA sequenced. TCRdb used MiXCR to reprocess the 5' RACE reads, holding one entry per CDR3 protein. The sample has a few thousand distinct CDR3 sequences; roughly 8.5% are singletons. This sample comprised normal lung tissue next to the tumor, obtained at surgery. The receptors derive from a male donor with early-stage non-small cell lung cancer.

This clonotype has ten or more counts. This beta chain is an off-target read within a library intended for alpha chains, so its frequency means little. The chain combines TRBV20-1 with TRBJ2-5, with D perhaps matching TRBD1 or TRBD2 (6 bases each). Trimming pared 1 base from V and 7 bases from J, leaving 10 bases between. This CDR3 is 12 amino acids long. Germline CDR1 is DFQATT and CDR2 is SNEGSKA (reference sequence). The CDR3 sequence is CSARVEGGTQYF. In DNA form, the CDR3 reads TGCAGTGCTAGAGTAGAGGGGGGGACCCAGTACTTC.

This clonotype is termed medium-sized. This beta chain is off target for a library built for alpha chains, so its abundance means little. This sequence joins TRBV27 and TRBJ2-3; 8 bases agree with TRBD2. The CDR3 loop spans 15 amino acids. CDR1 MNHEY and CDR2 SMNVEV come from the germline V gene (reference sequence). V gave up 8 bases and J gave up 4 bases; unmatched junction bases: 11. The CDR3 region is CASLAGLARPDTQYF. The DNA for the CDR3 is TGTGCCAGCTTGGCTGGACTAGCCCGCCCAGATACGCAGTATTTT.

This clonotype was detected ten times or more. Because the library targeted alpha chains, this beta chain is an off-target read whose size means little. This rearrangement joins TRBV7-3 to TRBJ2-3; the D gene is possibly TRBD2 (6 bases). The CDR3 runs 14 residues. Germline CDR1 is SGHTA and CDR2 is FQGTGA. V shed 5 bases and J shed 5 bases, with 14 bases lying between them. CDR3 sequence reads: CASSLTTGEDTQYF. As DNA, the CDR3 is TGTGCCAGCAGCCTTACGACGGGAGAAGATACGCAGTATTTT.

About this clonotype: Found in a library prepared for alpha chains, this beta chain is an off-target read, and its abundance has little meaning. The chain couples TRBV28 to TRBJ2-2, with TRBD2 matching over 7 bases. The CDR3 spans 15 residues. The junction had 5 bases not matched to a gene; V was cut back by 2 bases and J by 5 bases. Germline V lookup: CDR1 MDHEN, CDR2 SYDVKM. In nucleotides, the CDR3 is TGTGCCAGCAGTTTAGGGAGGGATCCAACCGGGGAGCTGTTTTTT. The encoded protein is CASSLGRDPTGELFF. The whole variable domain, remainder taken from reference TRBV28 and TRBJ2-2, is DVKVTQSSRYLVKRTGEKVFLECVQDMDHENMFWYRQDPGLGLRLIYFSYDVKMKEKGDIPEGYSVSREKKERFSLILESASTNQTSMYLCASSLGRDPTGELFFGEGSRLTVL.

This clonotype was detected only a few times. Little can be read into the size of this beta chain, an off-target read in a library designed for alpha chains. The chain recombines TRBV20-1 with TRBJ1-5; TRBD1 agrees at 9 bases. Trimming took 3 bases from V and 3 from J; bases not matched to a gene: 6. The CDR3 contains 15 residues. From germline, CDR1 is DFQATT and CDR2 SNEGSKA (reference sequence). This CDR3 is CSASGDRANNQPQHF. The CDR3 nucleotides read TGCAGTGCTAGCGGGGACAGGGCGAACAATCAGCCCCAGCATTTT.

This clonotype rates as medium-sized. This beta chain is off target for a library built for alpha chains, so its abundance means little. This chain connects TRBV4-2 to TRBJ2-5; D may be TRBD1 (5 bases). CDR1 is LGHNA and CDR2 is YNFKEQ in the germline V gene. This CDR3 contains 15 residues. The V end was cut by 4 bases, the J end by 5 bases, with 17 bases between. The CDR3 bases are TGTGCCAGCAGCCCCAGGGTCGCGGACGACGAGACCCAGTACTTC. It is translated as CASSPRVADDETQYF.

Turning to this clonotype: The library was designed around alpha chains, so this beta chain is a stray read whose abundance carries little weight. For the CDR3, the DNA is TGTGCCAGCAGCTTGGCCCCAGGGGGCCAGACCTACGAGCAGTACTTC. This gives the protein CASSLAPGGQTYEQYF. The chain is built from TRBV5-5 and TRBJ2-7, with TRBD1 matching 8 bases. Germline V gene lookup returns CDR1 SGHKS and CDR2 YYEKEE (reference sequence). After removal of 0 bases from V and 2 bases from J, the junction contained 7 bases not matched to a gene. The CDR3 has 16 residues. The whole variable domain, filled in from reference TRBV5-5 and TRBJ2-7, reads DAGVTQSPTHLIKTRGQQVTLRCSPISGHKSVSWYQQVLGQGPQFIFQYYEKEERGRGNFPDRFSARQFPNYSSELNVNALLLGDSALYLCASSLAPGGQTYEQYFGPGTRLTVT.

This clonotype qualifies as medium-sized. Since it is a stray read in a library aimed at alpha chains, this beta chain has a size that is not meaningful. V usage is TRBV6-2 or TRBV6-3 and J usage is TRBJ2-3, with unresolved D. Germline V gene lookup returns CDR1 MNHEY and CDR2 SVGEGT. The CDR3 is 11 amino acids. Trimming took off 7 bases at V and 9 bases at J, with 11 bases between the two ends. The CDR3 loop is CASTNRNTQYF. DNA for the CDR3: TGTGCCAGCACTAACCGGAACACGCAGTATTTT.

By share, this clonotype ranks as medium-sized. Because this beta chain is a stray read in a library intended to capture alpha chains, its abundance should not be given much weight. The V gene is TRBV28, the J gene TRBJ1-5; possible D gene TRBD1, 5 bases. Looked up from germline, CDR1 is MDHEN and CDR2 is SYDVKM. Trimming took off 4 bases at V and 3 bases at J, with 10 bases between the two ends. The CDR3 is made up of 14 amino acids. DNA of the CDR3: TGTGCCAGCAGTTCTGACAGAGACAATCAGCCCCAGCATTTT. It yields the protein CASSSDRDNQPQHF.